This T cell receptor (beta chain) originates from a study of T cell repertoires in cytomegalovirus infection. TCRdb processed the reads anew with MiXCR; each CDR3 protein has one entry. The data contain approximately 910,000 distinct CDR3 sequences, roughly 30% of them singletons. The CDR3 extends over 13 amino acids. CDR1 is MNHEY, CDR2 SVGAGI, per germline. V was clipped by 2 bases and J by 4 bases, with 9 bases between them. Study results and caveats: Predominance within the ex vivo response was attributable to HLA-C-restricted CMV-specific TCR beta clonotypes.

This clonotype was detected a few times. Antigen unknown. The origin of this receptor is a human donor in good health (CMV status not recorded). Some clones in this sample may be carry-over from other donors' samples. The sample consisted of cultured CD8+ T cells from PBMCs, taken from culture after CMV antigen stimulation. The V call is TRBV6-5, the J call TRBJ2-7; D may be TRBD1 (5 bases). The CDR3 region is CASSYGRAYEQYF. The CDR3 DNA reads TGTGCCAGCAGTTACGGCAGGGCGTACGAGCAGTACTTC.